This T cell receptor beta chain was profiled in a study of shared clonotypes between healthy human individuals. Using immunoSEQ multiplex PCR, the repertoire was profiled, and TCRdb retains in-frame clones only, with some absent. The sample shows 1.6 million or so clones, approximately 98.5% of them seen only once. Germline CDR1 reads GTSNPN; CDR2 reads SVGIG (reference sequence). This CDR3 region has 13 residues. V lost 1 base and J lost 9; bases outside the gene matches: 9. The sample consisted of naive CD4+ T cells sorted from blood. Subset here: CD45RA+ positively selected. This TCR derives from a young man in good health. The chain couples TRBV30 to TRBJ2-7; 7 nucleotides align to TRBD2. CDR3 in DNA: TGTGCCTGGAGTGAAGCGGGACCTTGGGGGCAGTACTTC. This codes for CAWSEAGPWGQYF.